This record covers a single T cell receptor beta chain. The data originate from a study of Ad26.COV2.S vaccination and SARS-CoV-2 variants. Across the whole study: Donor participated within the Ad26.COV2.S arm of the COV1001 trial. Ad26.COV2.S shots went into the muscle once or twice, 56 days apart.

The CDR3 consists of 14 residues. Germline CDR1 reads SQVTM; CDR2 reads ANQGSEA. The J segment lost 5 bases and the V segment lost 4 bases, leaving 7 bases of the junction unmatched. The treatment: 19 received Ad26.COV2.S at low or high dose, single or two shots; 5 received placebo; per-sample allocation not given. The investigators took samples on day 63 after the first vaccine or placebo injection. The table came from immunoSEQ multiplex PCR; TCRdb's copy has only in-frame clones and leaves some out. The sample lists approximately 420,000 clones; approximately 90% were seen once. This receptor was obtained from a person between 18 and 65 years old who received the Ad26.COV2.S COVID-19 vaccine or a placebo. The genes are TRBV29-1 and TRBJ1-2, with 10 bases that match TRBD1. Sample: peripheral blood, taken in a trial of Ad26.COV2.S vaccine versus placebo. CDR3 amino acids: CSVVSLGQGYGYTF. DNA of the CDR3: TGCAGCGTTGTCTCTCTGGGACAGGGGTATGGCTACACCTTC.